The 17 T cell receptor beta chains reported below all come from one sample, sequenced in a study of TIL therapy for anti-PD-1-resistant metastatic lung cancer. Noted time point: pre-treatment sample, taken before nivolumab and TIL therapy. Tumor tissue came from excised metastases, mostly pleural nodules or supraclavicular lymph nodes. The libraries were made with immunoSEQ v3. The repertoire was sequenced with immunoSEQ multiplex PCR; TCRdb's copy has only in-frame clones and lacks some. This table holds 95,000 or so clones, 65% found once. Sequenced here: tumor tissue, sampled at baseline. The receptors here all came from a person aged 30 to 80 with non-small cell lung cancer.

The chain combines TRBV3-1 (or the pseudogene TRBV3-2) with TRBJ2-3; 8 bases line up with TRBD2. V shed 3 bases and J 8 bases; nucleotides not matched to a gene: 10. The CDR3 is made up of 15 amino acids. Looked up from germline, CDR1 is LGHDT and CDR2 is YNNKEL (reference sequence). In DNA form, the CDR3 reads TGTGCCAGCAGCCAGGGAGCGGGGGTGATAGTTACGCAGTATTTT. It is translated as CASSQGAGVIVTQYF.

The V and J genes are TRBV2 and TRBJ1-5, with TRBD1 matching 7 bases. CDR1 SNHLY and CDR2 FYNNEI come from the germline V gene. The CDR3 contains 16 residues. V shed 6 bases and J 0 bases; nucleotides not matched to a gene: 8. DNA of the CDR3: TGTGCCAGCAGACCCACGACAGGGTATAGCAATCAGCCCCAGCATTTT. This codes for CASRPTTGYSNQPQHF.

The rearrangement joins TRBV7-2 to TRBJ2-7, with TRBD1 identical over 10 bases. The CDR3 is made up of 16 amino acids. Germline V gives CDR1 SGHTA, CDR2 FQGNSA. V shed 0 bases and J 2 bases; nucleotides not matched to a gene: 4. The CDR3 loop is CASSLARQGAAYEQYF. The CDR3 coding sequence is TGTGCCAGCAGCTTAGCCCGACAGGGGGCTGCCTACGAGCAGTACTTC.

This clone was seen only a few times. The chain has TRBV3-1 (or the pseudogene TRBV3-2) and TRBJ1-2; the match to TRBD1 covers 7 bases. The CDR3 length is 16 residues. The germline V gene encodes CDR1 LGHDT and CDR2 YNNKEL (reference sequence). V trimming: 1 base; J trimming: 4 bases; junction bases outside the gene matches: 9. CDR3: CASSQGRQGWSYGYTF. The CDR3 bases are TGTGCCAGCAGCCAAGGTCGACAGGGTTGGTCCTATGGCTACACCTTC.

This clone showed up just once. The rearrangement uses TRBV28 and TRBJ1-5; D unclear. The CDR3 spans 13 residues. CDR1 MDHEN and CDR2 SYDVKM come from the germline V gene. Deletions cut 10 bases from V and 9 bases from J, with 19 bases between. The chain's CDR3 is CATNYGRVRPQHF. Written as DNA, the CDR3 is TGTGCCACAAATTACGGGAGAGTCCGGCCCCAGCATTTT.

The CDR3 DNA reads TGTGCCAGCAGTGATGAACATGGGTTGAATCAGCCCCAGCATTTT. Protein: CASSDEHGLNQPQHF. V is TRBV6-4 and J is TRBJ1-5; D not certain. The V end was cut by 3 bases, the J end by 4 bases, with 13 bases between. The germline V gene has CDR1 MRHNA and CDR2 SNTAGT. CDR3 length: 15 residues.

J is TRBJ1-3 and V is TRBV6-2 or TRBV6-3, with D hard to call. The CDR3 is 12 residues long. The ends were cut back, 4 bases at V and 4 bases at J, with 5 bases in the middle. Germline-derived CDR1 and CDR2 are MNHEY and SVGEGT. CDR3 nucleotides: TGTGCCAGCAGTTCTCTCGGAAACACCATATATTTT. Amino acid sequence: CASSSLGNTIYF.

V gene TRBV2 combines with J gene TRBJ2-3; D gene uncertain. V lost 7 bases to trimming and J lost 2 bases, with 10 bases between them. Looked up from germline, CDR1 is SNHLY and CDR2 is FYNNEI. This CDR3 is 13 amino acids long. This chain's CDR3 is CASIGNPTDTQYF. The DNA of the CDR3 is TGTGCCAGCATTGGCAATCCCACAGATACGCAGTATTTT.

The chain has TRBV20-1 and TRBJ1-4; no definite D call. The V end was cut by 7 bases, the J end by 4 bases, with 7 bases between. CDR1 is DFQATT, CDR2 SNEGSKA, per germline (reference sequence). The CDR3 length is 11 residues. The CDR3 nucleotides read TGCAGTGGCCAGTTTAATGAAAAACTGTTTTTT. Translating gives CSGQFNEKLFF.

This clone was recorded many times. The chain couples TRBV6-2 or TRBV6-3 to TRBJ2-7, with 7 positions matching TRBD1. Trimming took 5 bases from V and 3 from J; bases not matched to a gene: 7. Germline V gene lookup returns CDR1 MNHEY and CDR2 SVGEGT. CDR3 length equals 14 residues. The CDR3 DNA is TGTGCCAGCAGTCGAAATACAGGGGTCTACGAGCAGTACTTC. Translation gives CASSRNTGVYEQYF.

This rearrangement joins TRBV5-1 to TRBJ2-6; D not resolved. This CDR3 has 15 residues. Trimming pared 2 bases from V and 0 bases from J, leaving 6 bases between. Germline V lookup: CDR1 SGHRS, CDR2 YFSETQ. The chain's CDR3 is CASSFRRSGANVLTF. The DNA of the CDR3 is TGCGCCAGCAGCTTCCGTCGCTCTGGGGCCAACGTCCTGACTTTC.

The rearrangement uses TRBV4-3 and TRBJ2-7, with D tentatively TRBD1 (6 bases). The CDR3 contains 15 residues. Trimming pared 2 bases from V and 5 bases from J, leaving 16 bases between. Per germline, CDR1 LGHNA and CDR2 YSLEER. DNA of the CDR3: TGCGCCAGCAGCCAAAAAAGGGGGAATAAGGACGAGCAGTACTTC. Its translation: CASSQKRGNKDEQYF.

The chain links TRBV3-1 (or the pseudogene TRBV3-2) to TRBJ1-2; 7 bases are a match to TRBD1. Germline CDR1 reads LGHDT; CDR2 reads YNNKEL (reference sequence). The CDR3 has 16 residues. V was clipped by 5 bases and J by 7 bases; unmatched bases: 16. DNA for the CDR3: TGTGCCAGCAGCTCCGTAACGACAGGGCCGGTCGGTGGCTACACCTTC. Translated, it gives CASSSVTTGPVGGYTF.

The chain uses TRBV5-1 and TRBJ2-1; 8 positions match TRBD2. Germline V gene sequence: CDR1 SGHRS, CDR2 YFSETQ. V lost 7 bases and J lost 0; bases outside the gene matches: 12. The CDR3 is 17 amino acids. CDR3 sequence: CASRGVSGSRSYNEQFF. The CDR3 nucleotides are TGCGCCAGCCGGGGCGTGAGCGGGAGCCGCTCCTACAATGAGCAGTTCTTC.

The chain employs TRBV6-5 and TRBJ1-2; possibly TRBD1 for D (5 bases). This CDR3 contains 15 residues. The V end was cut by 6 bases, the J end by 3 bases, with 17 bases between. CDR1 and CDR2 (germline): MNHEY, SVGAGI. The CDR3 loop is CASRPQGRGYYGYTF. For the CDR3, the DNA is TGTGCCAGCAGGCCTCAGGGAAGGGGTTACTATGGCTACACCTTC.

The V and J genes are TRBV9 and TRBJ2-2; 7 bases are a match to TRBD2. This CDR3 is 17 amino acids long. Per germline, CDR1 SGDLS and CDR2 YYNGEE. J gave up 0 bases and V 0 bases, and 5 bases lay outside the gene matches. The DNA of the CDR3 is TGTGCCAGCAGCGTAGTGCTGGGAGGGACGAACACCGGGGAGCTGTTTTTT. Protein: CASSVVLGGTNTGELFF.

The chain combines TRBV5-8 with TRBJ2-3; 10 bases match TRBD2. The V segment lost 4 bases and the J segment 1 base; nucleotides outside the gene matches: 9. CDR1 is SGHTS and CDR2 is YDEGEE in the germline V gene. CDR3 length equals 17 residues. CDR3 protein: CASSMGLANMGTDTQYF. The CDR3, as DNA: TGTGCCAGCAGCATGGGACTAGCGAACATGGGCACAGATACGCAGTATTTT.